This entry lists 30 T cell receptor beta chains sequenced from one sample in a study of vaccination effects on CD4 cells after COVID-19. The assay was immunoSEQ multiplex PCR, and TCRdb's table has in-frame clones only and misses some. Of tens of thousands of clones listed, about two thirds are singletons. Sequencing followed a ViraFEST assay step that expanded antigen-specific CD4+ T cells with viral peptide pools. CD4+ T cells were isolated after around 10 days of culture. Prior SARS-CoV-2 infection was absent in the vaccine recipients, as shown by negative nucleocapsid antibodies. The antigens for these receptors are not known. The source material was CD4+ T cells from PBMCs cultured with SARS-CoV-2 spike peptides, sampled before COVID-19 vaccination. These TCRs come from a human donor who received a COVID-19 vaccine.

V and J are TRBV4-1 and TRBJ2-1; 8 bases are a match to TRBD2. J was trimmed by 6 bases and V by 5 bases; bases with no gene match: 9. CDR3 length equals 15 residues. Germline assignment: CDR1 MGHRA and CDR2 YSYEKL. This chain's CDR3 is CASSVAGRGVNEQFF. CDR3 DNA: TGCGCCAGCAGCGTAGCGGGAAGGGGAGTCAATGAGCAGTTCTTC.

The chain combines TRBV5-1 with TRBJ1-3; TRBD1 aligns across 7 bases. The CDR3 runs to 13 residues. V was clipped by 7 bases and J by 0 bases; unmatched bases: 1. In germline, CDR1 is SGHRS, CDR2 YFSETQ. The DNA of the CDR3 is TGCGCCAGCGGGGACAGCTCTGGAAACACCATATATTTT. Translating it yields CASGDSSGNTIYF.

This clone was detected a few times. The rearrangement links TRBV28 to TRBJ1-5, with D possibly being TRBD1 (5 bases). Germline CDR1 and CDR2: MDHEN and SYDVKM. Trimming shortened V by 5 bases and J by 4 bases, and 18 bases separated the two germline ends. This CDR3 comprises 16 residues. The CDR3 sequence is CASSLSLGALNQPQHF. As DNA, the CDR3 is TGTGCCAGCAGTCTATCGCTCGGGGCCTTAAATCAGCCCCAGCATTTT.

V and J are TRBV10-3 and TRBJ2-2; D not certain. Trimming pared 4 bases from V and 1 base from J, leaving 10 bases between. The CDR3 contains 15 residues. The germline CDR1 and CDR2 sequences are ENHRY and SYGVKD. CDR3 sequence: CAISGSGRNTGELFF. CDR3 nucleotides: TGTGCCATCAGTGGGTCCGGACGGAACACCGGGGAGCTGTTTTTT.

This chain joins TRBV19 and TRBJ1-2, with D perhaps matching TRBD1 (5 bases). With 6 bases removed from V and 7 bases from J, the gap between germline ends came to 9 bases. The CDR3 runs 11 residues. Germline CDR1 LNHDA, CDR2 SQIVND (reference sequence). The DNA for the CDR3 is TGTGCCAGTAGCGCCGGGGGTGGCTACACCTTC. Translated, it gives CASSAGGGYTF.

This clone came up a few times. This rearrangement joins TRBV5-1 to TRBJ1-3, with D possibly being TRBD1 (5 bases). The germline gives CDR1 SGHRS, CDR2 YFSETQ. V was trimmed by 4 bases and J by 0 bases, leaving 8 bases between them. The CDR3 runs to 14 residues. The CDR3 DNA reads TGCGCCAGCAGCCCGACAGCCTCTGGAAACACCATATATTTT. Its translation: CASSPTASGNTIYF.

The V and J genes are TRBV2 and TRBJ1-6; D perhaps matches TRBD1 (5 bases). The CDR3 extends over 14 amino acids. The germline V gene encodes CDR1 SNHLY and CDR2 FYNNEI. V dropped 5 bases and J dropped 13 bases, with 18 bases sitting between them. The CDR3 region has the DNA TGTGCCAGCAGTTTAGGTGGGGGGATGGCTCCCCTCCACTTT. Protein sequence: CASSLGGGMAPLHF.

The rearrangement joins TRBV19 to TRBJ2-3; a possible D gene is TRBD2 (6 bases). The V gene's germline CDR1 is LNHDA and CDR2 SQIVND (reference sequence). The CDR3 loop spans 15 amino acids. V gave up 4 bases and J gave up 3 bases, with 14 bases separating them. This CDR3 is CASSTREWETDTQYF. CDR3 nucleotides: TGTGCCAGTAGTACCCGGGAGTGGGAGACAGATACGCAGTATTTT.

CDR3 residues: CASSAGPGYF. CDR3 DNA: TGTGCCAGCAGTGCGGGACCGGGGTACTTC. V and J are TRBV2 and TRBJ2-5; D possibly matches TRBD1 or TRBD2 (5 bases each). CDR1 and CDR2 (germline): SNHLY, FYNNEI. V gave up 4 bases and J gave up 13 bases, with 10 bases separating them. CDR3 length: 10 amino acids.

The chain combines TRBV2 with TRBJ1-1; 8 positions agree with TRBD1. The CDR3 is 14 residues long. CDR1 and CDR2 from the germline V gene are SNHLY and FYNNEI. V lost 5 bases and J lost 1; bases outside the gene matches: 3. The chain's CDR3 is CASSWDRTNTEAFF. CDR3 nucleotides: TGTGCCAGCAGTTGGGACAGGACGAACACTGAAGCTTTCTTT. The full variable domain, its missing parts supplied by reference TRBV2 and TRBJ1-1, is EPEVTQTPSHQVTQMGQEVILRCVPISNHLYFYWYRQILGQKVEFLVSFYNNEISEKSEIFDDQFSVERPDGSNFTLKIRSTKLEDSAMYFCASSWDRTNTEAFFGQGTRLTVV.

The chain joins TRBV20-1 to TRBJ2-5, with 12 bases aligning to TRBD2. V lost 3 bases to trimming and J lost 5 bases; unmatched junction nucleotides: 7. Germline V CDR1 and CDR2: DFQATT, SNEGSKA (reference sequence). This CDR3 contains 15 residues. The CDR3 sequence is CSASRTSGNGETQYF. CDR3 DNA: TGCAGTGCTAGTAGGACTAGCGGGAATGGGGAGACCCAGTACTTC.

This chain uses TRBV28 with TRBJ1-5; 9 nucleotides match TRBD1. Looked up from germline, CDR1 is MDHEN and CDR2 is SYDVKM. J was trimmed by 4 bases and V by 2 bases; bases with no gene match: 0. The CDR3 runs to 14 residues. The CDR3 DNA follows: TGTGCCAGCAGTTTAGGGACAGGGAATCAGCCCCAGCATTTT. Its protein is CASSLGTGNQPQHF.

Only a few counts were recorded for this clone. V is TRBV7-2 and J is TRBJ2-2; unclear D gene. Germline loops: CDR1 SGHTA, CDR2 FQGNSA. This CDR3 spans 14 amino acids. V lost 2 bases to trimming and J lost 4 bases, with 8 bases between them. The chain's CDR3 is CASSLLMGTGELFF. CDR3 in DNA: TGTGCCAGCAGCTTACTCATGGGCACCGGGGAGCTGTTTTTT.

This clone was seen only once. The chain has TRBV7-8 and TRBJ2-7, with TRBD2 identical over 11 bases. CDR3 length: 18 amino acids. V shed 3 bases, J shed 0 bases, and the junction held 10 bases outside the gene matches. Germline loops: CDR1 SGHVS, CDR2 FQNEAQ. The CDR3 here is CASSFTTSGKKSSYEQYF. The DNA for the CDR3 is TGTGCCAGCAGCTTCACGACTAGCGGGAAAAAGAGCTCCTACGAGCAGTACTTC.

This clone has just one count. The rearrangement links TRBV3-1 (or the pseudogene TRBV3-2) to TRBJ1-1; D uncertain. CDR1 is LGHDT, CDR2 YNNKEL, per germline (reference sequence). The CDR3 is made up of 17 amino acids. The V end lost 1 base, the J end lost 3 bases, and 18 bases lay between the germline ends. The CDR3 DNA follows: TGTGCCAGCAGCCAAGTGATTCCGTCCCGTTACGACACTGAAGCTTTCTTT. It specifies CASSQVIPSRYDTEAFF.

The V call is TRBV4-1, the J call TRBJ1-1, with D perhaps TRBD1 (5 bases). Germline-derived CDR1 and CDR2 are MGHRA and YSYEKL. The CDR3 runs to 16 residues. V lost 1 base and J lost 1, with 13 bases in between. CDR3: CASSQGAGYGNTEAFF. CDR3 nucleotides: TGCGCCAGCAGCCAAGGGGCAGGGTACGGGAACACTGAAGCTTTCTTT.

There are a few counts of this clone. The J gene is TRBJ1-6, the V gene TRBV7-2; no definite D call. Germline loops: CDR1 SGHTA, CDR2 FQGNSA. The CDR3 is 15 amino acids. Trimming took off 4 bases at V and 5 bases at J, with 12 bases between the two ends. The CDR3 sequence is CASSWAKMDNSPLHF. The CDR3, as DNA: TGTGCCAGCAGCTGGGCAAAGATGGATAATTCACCCCTCCACTTT.

This clone was detected once. The chain carries TRBV29-1 and TRBJ2-2, with a weak D call TRBD2 (6 bases). V lost 6 bases and J lost 6, with 17 bases in between. CDR3 length: 14 amino acids. Looked up from germline, CDR1 is SQVTM and CDR2 is ANQGSEA. In DNA form, the CDR3 reads TGCAGCGTAGCTTCAAGCGGGCGTCCCGGGGAGCTGTTTTTT. Translating it yields CSVASSGRPGELFF.

This clone has a handful of counts. The genes are TRBV5-1 and TRBJ1-1; 7 bases agree with TRBD1. The CDR3 sequence is 14 residues long. From germline, CDR1 is SGHRS and CDR2 YFSETQ. Losses at the gene ends were 4 bases for V and 1 base for J; bases not matched to a gene: 4. Written as DNA, the CDR3 is TGCGCCAGCAGCCCCGGGACAGCGAACACTGAAGCTTTCTTT. It yields the protein CASSPGTANTEAFF.

As concerns this clone: Different DNA sequences within this sample yield the same CDR3. The chain couples TRBV7-2 to TRBJ2-3; a possible D gene is TRBD1 (5 bases). Germline V gene data show CDR1 as SGHTA and CDR2 as FQGNSA. Trimming took 3 bases from V and 1 from J, leaving 5 bases between them. CDR3 length equals 13 residues. The CDR3 nucleotides are TGTGCCAGCAGCTTCAGGGGCACAGATACGCAGTATTTT. This codes for CASSFRGTDTQYF.

This chain links TRBV4-3 with TRBJ1-2; TRBD1 matches at 7 bases. Per the germline V gene, CDR1 is LGHNA and CDR2 is YSLEER. The CDR3 sequence is 16 residues long. Germline trimming cut 1 base from V and 2 bases from J; bases unmatched to any gene: 7. CDR3 coding DNA: TGCGCCAGCAGCCAAGTAGGCAGGGGGGGAAACTATGGCTACACCTTC. Its translation is CASSQVGRGGNYGYTF.

J is TRBJ1-2 and V is TRBV19; D unclear. Per germline, CDR1 LNHDA and CDR2 SQIVND (reference sequence). V was shortened by 3 bases and J by 5 bases, with 7 bases between the two germline ends. The CDR3 extends over 12 amino acids. The CDR3, as DNA: TGTGCCAGTAGTATCGGAGAATATGGCTACACCTTC. Translated, it gives CASSIGEYGYTF.

The CDR3 coding sequence is TGTGCCAGCAGCTTGGGACTAGCACAAGAGACCCAGTACTTC. Translated, it gives CASSLGLAQETQYF. J is TRBJ2-5 and V is TRBV5-4, with 7 bases identical to TRBD2. The germline V gene encodes CDR1 SGHNT and CDR2 YYREEE (reference sequence). V gave up 0 bases and J gave up 2 bases; unmatched junction bases: 1. CDR3 length equals 14 residues.

For the CDR3, the DNA is TGTGCCAGCAGCTGGGACAGCTTGTGGGGCTACACCTTC. Encoded protein: CASSWDSLWGYTF. The genes are TRBV5-4 and TRBJ1-2, with 7 bases aligning to TRBD1. There are 13 residues in the CDR3. Germline CDR1 and CDR2: SGHNT and YYREEE (reference sequence). V trimming: 3 bases; J trimming: 8 bases; junction bases outside the gene matches: 7. Full variable domain (rest looked up from reference TRBV5-4 and TRBJ1-2): ETGVTQSPTHLIKTRGQQVTLRCSSQSGHNTVSWYQQALGQGPQFIFQYYREEENGRGNFPPRFSGLQFPNYSSELNVNALELDDSALYLCASSWDSLWGYTFGSGTRLTVV.

DNA for the CDR3: TGTGCCAGCAGCCCAACTAGGGCTAGCACAGATACGCAGTATTTT. Amino acids: CASSPTRASTDTQYF. The rearrangement joins TRBV7-2 to TRBJ2-3, with D possibly TRBD2 on 5 matching bases. Looked up from germline, CDR1 is SGHTA and CDR2 is FQGNSA. V was cut by 5 bases and J by 0 bases, with 12 bases left in between. The CDR3 totals 15 residues.

V is TRBV7-9 and J is TRBJ1-2; a weak D match, TRBD1 (5 bases). This CDR3 region has 17 residues. V was pared by 5 bases and J by 1 base, with 20 bases between. Germline values: CDR1 SEHNR, CDR2 FQNEAQ (reference sequence). CDR3 amino acids: CASSLQGSGLFNYGYTF. The CDR3 DNA sequence: TGTGCCAGCAGCCTGCAAGGGTCAGGGTTGTTTAACTATGGCTACACCTTC.

This rearrangement joins TRBV12-5 to TRBJ2-3, with no clear D. This CDR3 has 11 amino acids. In germline, CDR1 is LGHNT, CDR2 FRNRAP. V dropped 1 base and J dropped 6 bases, with 2 bases sitting between them. The CDR3 loop is CASGLGDTQYF. CDR3 DNA sequence: TGTGCTAGTGGTTTGGGGGATACGCAGTATTTT.

The chain uses TRBV6-1 and TRBJ2-7, with 8 bases fitting TRBD2. The CDR3 runs 15 residues. V dropped 1 base and J dropped 2; count of bases not matched to a gene: 4. CDR1 is MNHNS, CDR2 SASEGT, per germline. The CDR3 loop is CASSEEAGGPYEQYF. The CDR3 DNA reads as TGTGCCAGCAGTGAAGAGGCGGGGGGCCCCTACGAGCAGTACTTC.

This clone was seen only a few times. The chain joins TRBV18 to TRBJ1-2, with TRBD1 as a possible D gene (6 bases). This CDR3 region has 14 residues. Germline V CDR1 and CDR2: KGHSH, LQKENI. V gave up 0 bases and J gave up 3 bases, with 8 bases separating them. The CDR3 sequence: CASSPPRTDYGYTF. CDR3 DNA sequence: TGTGCCAGCTCACCACCGAGGACAGACTATGGCTACACCTTC.

This chain links TRBV6-2 or TRBV6-3 with TRBJ2-1; D is uncertain. The germline V gene has CDR1 MNHEY and CDR2 SVGEGT. The V end was cut by 1 base, the J end by 5 bases, with 15 bases between. The CDR3 consists of 16 residues. CDR3 nucleotide sequence: TGTGCCAGCAGTTACTTATACCTGGTCGGAAACAATGAGCAGTTCTTC. It yields the protein CASSYLYLVGNNEQFF.